These 27 T cell receptor beta chains came from one sample sequenced in a study of T cell changes during pregnancy in multiple sclerosis. TCRdb's copy holds only in-frame clones and misses some; the assay was immunoSEQ multiplex PCR. The top ten hold less than 2% of the sample, which has about 100,000 clones, approximately 92% seen once. This sample comprised peripheral blood, obtained after pregnancy. The source of these receptors is a female donor with multiple sclerosis, enrolled in a pregnancy study.

This chain links TRBV5-6 with TRBJ1-6; 7 bases agree with TRBD1. Germline V gene data show CDR1 as SGHDT and CDR2 as YYEEEE. Trimming at V came to 3 bases and at J to 0 bases, leaving 12 bases not matched to a gene. This CDR3 has 19 amino acids. The CDR3 DNA reads TGTGCCAGCAGCTATGGGACAGTTGCGATTAGCTCCTATAATTCACCCCTCCACTTT. This gives the protein CASSYGTVAISSYNSPLHF.

The rearrangement uses TRBV1 and TRBJ1-6; TRBD1 reflects the table's D call only, with no check against the DNA. TRBV1 is deemed a pseudogene. This CDR3 has 16 amino acids. CDR3 amino acids: CTSSQDVRGRNSPLHF. The CDR3 DNA follows: TGCACCAGCAGCCAAGATGTCAGGGGGCGTAATTCACCCCTCCACTTT.

This clone was counted once. The chain uses TRBV5-1 and TRBJ1-1; 8 positions agree with TRBD1. The V gene end was trimmed by 1 base and the J gene end by 3 bases; junction bases not matched to a gene: 5. Germline assignment: CDR1 SGHRS and CDR2 YFSETQ. CDR3 length: 15 residues. The CDR3 DNA sequence: TGCGCCAGCAGCTTGATGACAGGGGTCGACACTGAAGCTTTCTTT. Encoded protein: CASSLMTGVDTEAFF.

The chain uses TRBV2 and TRBJ1-2; D is perhaps TRBD1 (6 bases). V was clipped by 2 bases and J by 7 bases, with 11 bases between them. The germline V gene has CDR1 SNHLY and CDR2 FYNNEI. This CDR3 has 13 amino acids. The CDR3 region is CASSETGLGGYTF. The DNA for the CDR3 is TGTGCCAGCAGTGAAACAGGGTTGGGTGGCTACACCTTC. Full variable domain (outside the CDR3, taken from reference TRBV2 and TRBJ1-2): EPEVTQTPSHQVTQMGQEVILRCVPISNHLYFYWYRQILGQKVEFLVSFYNNEISEKSEIFDDQFSVERPDGSNFTLKIRSTKLEDSAMYFCASSETGLGGYTFGSGTRLTVV.

The chain carries TRBV10-1 and TRBJ2-1, with TRBD2 identical over 7 bases. Trimming took 0 bases from V and 0 from J; bases not matched to a gene: 5. CDR1 is WNHNN and CDR2 is SYGVQD in the germline V gene (reference sequence). This CDR3 comprises 17 residues. CDR3 in DNA: TGCGCCAGCAGTGAGTCTTGGGGGGGGGACTCCTACAATGAGCAGTTCTTC. Translated, it gives CASSESWGGDSYNEQFF.

V is TRBV6-1 and J is TRBJ1-1; no clear D gene. This CDR3 is 12 amino acids long. Germline V CDR1 and CDR2: MNHNS, SASEGT. Between the trimmed V and J ends, which lost 2 bases and 10 bases, there was a span of 11 bases. The CDR3 region has the DNA TGTGCCAGCAGTGAAAAGAGGGCCCGAGCTTTCTTT. Its protein product is CASSEKRARAFF.

The chain recombines TRBV5-6 with TRBJ1-2, with a possible D match to TRBD1 (6 bases). The CDR3 length is 15 residues. CDR1 and CDR2 (germline): SGHDT, YYEEEE. With 4 bases removed from V and 7 bases from J, the gap between germline ends came to 20 bases. The CDR3 region is CASSLPGQGTSGYTF. Written as DNA, the CDR3 is TGTGCCAGCAGCCTCCCGGGGCAGGGGACCTCTGGCTACACCTTC.

V usage is TRBV27 and J usage is TRBJ1-2, with D maybe TRBD1 (5 bases). The CDR3 covers 15 residues. The V gene's germline CDR1 is MNHEY and CDR2 SMNVEV (reference sequence). V dropped 2 bases and J dropped 4 bases, with 14 bases sitting between them. The CDR3 sequence is CASSLRAGLPYGYTF. The CDR3 DNA reads as TGTGCCAGCAGTTTACGGGCAGGGCTTCCCTATGGCTACACCTTC.

CDR3 sequence reads: CASSSGQTLNTGELFF. The CDR3 coding sequence is TGTGCCAGCAGCTCAGGACAGACTCTTAACACCGGGGAGCTGTTTTTT. The J gene is TRBJ2-2, the V gene TRBV11-2; possible D gene TRBD1, 6 bases. The CDR3 consists of 16 residues. Germline V gene lookup returns CDR1 SGHAT and CDR2 FQNNGV. The V end lost 4 bases, the J end lost 2 bases, and 14 bases lay between the germline ends. Full variable domain (outside the CDR3, taken from reference TRBV11-2 and TRBJ2-2): EAGVAQSPRYKIIEKRQSVAFWCNPISGHATLYWYQQILGQGPKLLIQFQNNGVVDDSQLPKDRFSAERLKGVDSTLKIQPAKLEDSAVYLCASSSGQTLNTGELFFGEGSRLTVL.

J is TRBJ2-3 and V is TRBV5-4, with D tentatively TRBD2 (6 bases). The V gene's germline CDR1 is SGHNT and CDR2 YYREEE (reference sequence). The ends were cut back, 1 base at V and 4 bases at J, with 10 bases in the middle. The CDR3 sequence is 14 residues long. The CDR3, as DNA: TGTGCCAGCAGCTTGTCGACGGGGGCAGATACGCAGTATTTT. This encodes CASSLSTGADTQYF. The whole variable domain, filled in from reference TRBV5-4 and TRBJ2-3, reads ETGVTQSPTHLIKTRGQQVTLRCSSQSGHNTVSWYQQALGQGPQFIFQYYREEENGRGNFPPRFSGLQFPNYSSELNVNALELDDSALYLCASSLSTGADTQYFGPGTRLTVL.

The chain joins TRBV9 to TRBJ2-2; D is unresolved. Germline V gene lookup returns CDR1 SGDLS and CDR2 YYNGEE. Trimming removed 0 bases from V and 1 base from J, with 10 bases in between. CDR3 length: 16 amino acids. The CDR3 coding sequence is TGTGCCAGCAGCGTAGGAGGAAACTTGAACACCGGGGAGCTGTTTTTT. As protein: CASSVGGNLNTGELFF.

V usage is TRBV30 and J usage is TRBJ1-2; weak D call: TRBD1 (5 bases). CDR3 size: 12 residues. Germline loops: CDR1 GTSNPN, CDR2 SVGIG (reference sequence). V lost 7 bases, J lost 1 base, and 10 bases lay in between. The CDR3 DNA reads as TGTGCCTCGGGCAGGGTTAACTATGGCTACACCTTC. Translated, it gives CASGRVNYGYTF.

The J gene is TRBJ2-3, the V gene TRBV4-1, with a tentative D call TRBD1 (7 bases). The V gene lost 1 base and the J gene lost 1 base, with 21 bases spanning the gap. CDR1 is MGHRA, CDR2 YSYEKL, per germline. This CDR3 contains 19 residues. The CDR3 spells CASSQVDQGGVGGTDTQYF. CDR3 DNA: TGCGCCAGCAGCCAAGTCGACCAGGGGGGCGTCGGGGGCACAGATACGCAGTATTTT.

This chain joins TRBV9 and TRBJ2-1; a possible D gene is TRBD2 (5 bases). Germline CDR1 is SGDLS and CDR2 is YYNGEE. This CDR3 is 13 amino acids long. Trimming shortened V by 3 bases and J by 8 bases, and 12 bases separated the two germline ends. The CDR3 loop reads CASSAGPADEQFF. CDR3 in DNA: TGTGCCAGCAGCGCCGGACCAGCGGATGAGCAGTTCTTC.

The J gene is TRBJ1-5, the V gene TRBV7-2; unclear D gene. In germline, CDR1 is SGHTA, CDR2 FQGNSA. The V end lost 2 bases, the J end lost 0 bases, and 8 bases lay between the germline ends. This CDR3 contains 15 residues. CDR3 in amino acids: CASSLSRSSNQPQHF. CDR3 bases: TGTGCCAGCAGCTTATCGAGGTCTAGCAATCAGCCCCAGCATTTT. Together with reference TRBV7-2 and TRBJ1-5, the CDR3 gives the full variable domain: GAGVSQSPSNKVTEKGKDVELRCDPISGHTALYWYRQSLGQGLEFLIYFQGNSAPDKSGLPSDRFSAERTGGSVSTLTIQRTQQEDSAVYLCASSLSRSSNQPQHFGDGTRLSIL.

This chain uses TRBV6-1 with TRBJ1-3; D unclear. Germline V gives CDR1 MNHNS, CDR2 SASEGT. The length of the CDR3 is 14 residues. V was trimmed by 8 bases and J by 3 bases, leaving 14 bases between them. The CDR3 loop reads CASQGRGGGNTIYF. The CDR3 region has the DNA TGTGCCAGCCAAGGAAGAGGAGGTGGAAACACCATATATTTT.

This clone showed up just once. The chain combines TRBV27 with TRBJ2-6, with 9 bases fitting TRBD1. J gave up 1 base and V 2 bases, and 6 bases lay outside the gene matches. CDR1 is MNHEY, CDR2 SMNVEV, per germline (reference sequence). This CDR3 comprises 18 residues. The CDR3 DNA sequence: TGTGCCAGCAGTTTACGACAGGGGGGCGTGTCTGGGGCCAACGTCCTGACTTTC. Protein product: CASSLRQGGVSGANVLTF.

V usage is TRBV18 and J usage is TRBJ2-7; the D gene is possibly TRBD2 (7 bases). The length of the CDR3 is 13 residues. The germline V gene has CDR1 KGHSH and CDR2 LQKENI. The V and J ends lost 3 bases and 12 bases respectively, with 18 bases between them. CDR3 amino acids: CASSPFGQRGLYF. DNA of the CDR3: TGTGCCAGCTCACCCTTTGGACAGCGGGGTCTGTACTTC.

This sequence joins TRBV30 and TRBJ1-4; D possibly corresponds to TRBD1 (5 bases). The germline CDR1 and CDR2 sequences are GTSNPN and SVGIG (reference sequence). This CDR3 is 15 amino acids long. V was trimmed by 3 bases and J by 8 bases, leaving 19 bases between them. The CDR3 nucleotides are TGTGCCTGGAGGGATTTGGGCAGGGTGCCGGAAAAACTGTTTTTT. Its protein is CAWRDLGRVPEKLFF. Filled out from reference TRBV30 and TRBJ1-4, the complete variable domain reads SQTIHQWPATLVQPVGSPLSLECTVEGTSNPNLYWYRQAAGRGLQLLFYSVGIGQISSEVPQNLSASRPQDRQFILSSKKLLLSDSGFYLCAWRDLGRVPEKLFFGSGTQLSVL.

The chain has TRBV19 and TRBJ2-1; D may be TRBD1 (6 bases). This CDR3 has 16 amino acids. Deletions cut 3 bases from V and 0 bases from J, with 12 bases between. Germline V CDR1 and CDR2: LNHDA, SQIVND (reference sequence). For the CDR3, the DNA is TGTGCCAGTAGTATCACAGGGATTAGCTCCTACAATGAGCAGTTCTTC. Translation: CASSITGISSYNEQFF.

This rearrangement joins TRBV5-1 to TRBJ1-1; 9 positions match TRBD1. The germline V gene has CDR1 SGHRS and CDR2 YFSETQ. The J segment lost 4 bases and the V segment lost 4 bases, leaving 8 bases of the junction unmatched. CDR3 length: 15 residues. CDR3 region: CASSQNRGRGTEAFF. CDR3 in DNA: TGCGCCAGCAGCCAAAACAGGGGGCGCGGCACTGAAGCTTTCTTT.

This chain links TRBV4-2 with TRBJ2-4, with 7 bases aligning to TRBD2. CDR1 is LGHNA and CDR2 is YNFKEQ in the germline V gene. J gave up 7 bases and V 0 bases, and 3 bases lay outside the gene matches. This CDR3 has 14 amino acids. The CDR3 region has the DNA TGTGCCAGCAGCCAAGAACTAGCGATGAACATTCAGTACTTC. Encoded protein: CASSQELAMNIQYF.

The chain links TRBV7-2 to TRBJ1-6, with a weak D call TRBD1 (6 bases). V was cut by 3 bases and J by 8 bases, with 8 bases left in between. Germline V gives CDR1 SGHTA, CDR2 FQGNSA. The CDR3 contains 13 residues. CDR3 in DNA: TGTGCCAGCAGCTTCAGGGGTTATTCACCCCTCCACTTT. Amino acids: CASSFRGYSPLHF.

The chain couples TRBV18 to TRBJ2-7, with D uncertain. Looked up from germline, CDR1 is KGHSH and CDR2 is LQKENI. The length of the CDR3 is 11 residues. Between the trimmed V and J ends, which lost 3 bases and 4 bases, there was a span of 4 bases. In DNA, the CDR3 is TGTGCCAGCTCACCCGGTTACGAGCAGTACTTC. It yields the protein CASSPGYEQYF.

CDR3 nucleotides: TGTGCCAGCAGCCAAGAAGCCCAGGTTAATGAAAAACTGTTTTTT. This encodes CASSQEAQVNEKLFF. This sequence joins TRBV4-2 and TRBJ1-4; D call uncertain. Germline assignment: CDR1 LGHNA and CDR2 YNFKEQ. The CDR3 sequence is 15 residues long. Trimming removed 0 bases at V and 4 bases at J, with 9 bases between.

CDR3 DNA: TGTGCCAGCAGCCAAGAGAGCGGGAGCCCCTACGAGCAGTACTTC. The encoded protein is CASSQESGSPYEQYF. The chain carries TRBV4-2 and TRBJ2-7; 8 bases line up with TRBD2. With V trimmed by 0 bases and J by 2 bases, 3 bases remained unmatched. The CDR3 extends over 15 amino acids. Germline-derived CDR1 and CDR2 are LGHNA and YNFKEQ.

The chain carries TRBV19 and TRBJ1-1; D might be TRBD1 (6 bases). Germline-derived CDR1 and CDR2 are LNHDA and SQIVND (reference sequence). The CDR3 is 15 residues long. Trimming took off 4 bases at V and 3 bases at J, with 15 bases between the two ends. CDR3: CASSNEWAGDTEAFF. The CDR3 region has the DNA TGTGCCAGTAGTAATGAGTGGGCAGGGGACACTGAAGCTTTCTTT.